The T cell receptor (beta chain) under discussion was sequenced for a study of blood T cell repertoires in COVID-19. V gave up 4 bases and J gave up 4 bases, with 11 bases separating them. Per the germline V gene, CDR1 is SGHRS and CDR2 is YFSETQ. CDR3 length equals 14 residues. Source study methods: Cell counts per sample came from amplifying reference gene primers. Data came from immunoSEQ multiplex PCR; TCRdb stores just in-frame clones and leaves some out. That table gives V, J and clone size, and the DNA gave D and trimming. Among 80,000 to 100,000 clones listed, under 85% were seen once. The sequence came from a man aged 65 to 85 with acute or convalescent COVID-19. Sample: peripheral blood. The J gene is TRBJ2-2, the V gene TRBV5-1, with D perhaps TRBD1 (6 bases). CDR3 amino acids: CASSPGHFTGELFF. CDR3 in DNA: TGCGCCAGCAGCCCGGGACACTTCACCGGGGAGCTGTTTTTT.